The 4 T cell receptor beta chains below all came from one sample that was sequenced in a study of siplizumab effects on memory and regulatory T cells. Sequencing used immunoSEQ multiplex PCR; TCRdb keeps in-frame clones, though not all of them. The table records roughly 93,000 clones, roughly 94% of them present only once. Sequenced sample: non-Treg CD4+ T cells sorted from blood. These receptors were obtained from a human donor in good health.

CDR3 nucleotides: TGTGCCAGCAGCCGGGGGACTAAAGAGACCCAGTACTTC. This translates into CASSRGTKETQYF. The chain joins TRBV7-9 to TRBJ2-5; 7 positions match TRBD2. This CDR3 spans 13 amino acids. The trim removed 5 bases at V and 3 bases at J, leaving 3 bases unmatched. In germline, CDR1 is SEHNR, CDR2 FQNEAQ (reference sequence).

V gene TRBV14 combines with J gene TRBJ1-1; D ambiguous. CDR1 is SGHDN, CDR2 FVKESK, per germline. Trimming took 8 bases from V and 1 from J, leaving 11 bases between them. The CDR3 spans 13 residues. The CDR3 protein is CASGKTANTEAFF. The DNA of the CDR3 is TGTGCCAGCGGTAAGACGGCGAACACTGAAGCTTTCTTT.

In regard to this clone: A read error may account for a junction end that differs from germline. The CDR3 DNA reads as TGTGCCAGCAAAAGACCCCCTACTTTT. Encoded protein: CASKRPPTF. The J gene is TRBJ1-4, the V gene TRBV6-4; D not resolved. The V gene's germline CDR1 is MRHNA and CDR2 SNTAGT. The CDR3 is made up of 9 amino acids.

This rearrangement joins TRBV29-1 to TRBJ2-1, with 8 bases aligning to TRBD1. Germline loops: CDR1 SQVTM, CDR2 ANQGSEA. Unmatched junction bases numbered 5, after V lost 6 bases and J lost 1 base. This CDR3 has 14 amino acids. CDR3 amino acids: CSVKDRESYNEQFF. CDR3 sequence (DNA): TGCAGCGTAAAGGACAGGGAGTCCTACAATGAGCAGTTCTTC.